This record concerns one T cell receptor beta chain sequence. Germline CDR1 and CDR2: SNHLY and FYNNEI. The CDR3 sequence is 14 residues long. The trim removed 6 bases at V and 9 bases at J, leaving 11 bases unmatched. These data are taken from a study of blood T cell repertoires in COVID-19. TCRdb keeps only in-frame clones here, not all; method: immunoSEQ multiplex PCR. The table lists 150,000 or so clones, about 85% of them singletons, with about 1.2% in the top ten. The V gene is TRBV2, the J gene TRBJ2-5; 9 bases are shared with TRBD1. The sample was peripheral blood. The receptor comes from a man in his 60s who had recovered from COVID-19. The CDR3 protein is CASRVPGQGKAQYF. The CDR3 DNA reads TGTGCCAGCAGAGTACCGGGACAGGGTAAGGCCCAGTACTTC.